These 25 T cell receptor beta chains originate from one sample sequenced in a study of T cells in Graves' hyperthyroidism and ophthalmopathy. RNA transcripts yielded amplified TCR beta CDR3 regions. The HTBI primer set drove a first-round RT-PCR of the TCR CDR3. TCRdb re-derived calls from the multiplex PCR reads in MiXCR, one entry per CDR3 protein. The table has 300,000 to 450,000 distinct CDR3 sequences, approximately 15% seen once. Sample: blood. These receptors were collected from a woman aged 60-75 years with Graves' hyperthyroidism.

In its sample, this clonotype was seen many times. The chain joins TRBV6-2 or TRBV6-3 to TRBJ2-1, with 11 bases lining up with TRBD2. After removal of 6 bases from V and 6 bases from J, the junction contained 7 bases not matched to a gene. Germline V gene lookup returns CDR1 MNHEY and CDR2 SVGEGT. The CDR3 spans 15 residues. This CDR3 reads CASSLAGGSSNEQFF. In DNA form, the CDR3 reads TGTGCCAGCAGCCTAGCGGGAGGATCAAGCAATGAGCAGTTCTTC.

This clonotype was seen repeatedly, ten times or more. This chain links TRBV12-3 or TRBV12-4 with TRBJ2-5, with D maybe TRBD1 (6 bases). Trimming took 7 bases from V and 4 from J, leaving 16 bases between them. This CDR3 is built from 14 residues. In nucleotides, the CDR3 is TGTGCCAGCAACATACAGGGAAGGGGAGAGACCCAGTACTTC. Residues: CASNIQGRGETQYF.

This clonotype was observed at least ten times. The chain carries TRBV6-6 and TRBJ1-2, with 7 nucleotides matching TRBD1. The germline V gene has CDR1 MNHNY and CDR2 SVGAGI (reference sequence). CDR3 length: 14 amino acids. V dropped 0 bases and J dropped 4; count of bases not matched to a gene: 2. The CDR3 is CASSYSGTVYGYTF. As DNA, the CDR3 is TGTGCCAGCAGTTACTCCGGGACAGTCTATGGCTACACCTTC.

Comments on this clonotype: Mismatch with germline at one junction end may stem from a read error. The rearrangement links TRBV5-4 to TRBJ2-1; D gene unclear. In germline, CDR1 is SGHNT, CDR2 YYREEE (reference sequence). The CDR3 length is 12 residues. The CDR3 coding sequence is TGTGCCAGCAGCTTGGACGGTAATGAGCAGGTCTTC. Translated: CASSLDGNEQVF.

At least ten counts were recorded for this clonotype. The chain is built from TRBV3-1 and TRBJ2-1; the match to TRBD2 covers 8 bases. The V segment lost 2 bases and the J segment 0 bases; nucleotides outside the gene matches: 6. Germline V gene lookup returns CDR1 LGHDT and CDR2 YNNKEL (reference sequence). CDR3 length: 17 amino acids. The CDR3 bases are TGTGCCAGCAGCCAAATACGGGGGACTAGCTCCTACAATGAGCAGTTCTTC. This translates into CASSQIRGTSSYNEQFF.

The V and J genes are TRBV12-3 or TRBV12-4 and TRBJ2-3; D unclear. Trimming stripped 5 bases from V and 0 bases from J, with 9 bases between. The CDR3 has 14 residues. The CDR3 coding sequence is TGTGCCAGCAGTCCCCAGTCCAGCACAGATACGCAGTATTTT. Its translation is CASSPQSSTDTQYF.

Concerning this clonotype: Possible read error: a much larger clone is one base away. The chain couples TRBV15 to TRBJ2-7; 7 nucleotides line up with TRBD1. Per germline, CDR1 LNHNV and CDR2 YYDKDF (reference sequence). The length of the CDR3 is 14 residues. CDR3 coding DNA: TGTGCCGCCAGCAGGGGACAGACACTTTACGAGCAGTACTTC. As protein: CAASRGQTLYEQYF.

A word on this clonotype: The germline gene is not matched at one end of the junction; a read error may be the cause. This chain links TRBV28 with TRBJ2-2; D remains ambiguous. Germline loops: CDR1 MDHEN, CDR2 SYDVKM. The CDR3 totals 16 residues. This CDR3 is CASSQGDSPNAGELFF. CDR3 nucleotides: TGTGCCAGCAGCCAAGGCGACTCCCCGAACGCCGGGGAGCTGTTTTTT. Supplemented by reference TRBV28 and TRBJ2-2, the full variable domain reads DVKVTQSSRYLVKRTGEKVFLECVQDMDHENMFWYRQDPGLGLRLIYFSYDVKMKEKGDIPEGYSVSREKKERFSLILESASTNQTSMYLCASSQGDSPNAGELFFGEGSRLTVL.

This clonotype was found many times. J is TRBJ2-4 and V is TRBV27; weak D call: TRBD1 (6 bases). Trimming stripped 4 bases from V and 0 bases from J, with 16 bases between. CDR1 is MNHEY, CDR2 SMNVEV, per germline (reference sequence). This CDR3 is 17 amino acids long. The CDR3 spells CASSSRTVALAKNIQYF. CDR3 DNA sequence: TGTGCCAGCAGTTCCCGGACAGTAGCTCTAGCCAAAAACATTCAGTACTTC.

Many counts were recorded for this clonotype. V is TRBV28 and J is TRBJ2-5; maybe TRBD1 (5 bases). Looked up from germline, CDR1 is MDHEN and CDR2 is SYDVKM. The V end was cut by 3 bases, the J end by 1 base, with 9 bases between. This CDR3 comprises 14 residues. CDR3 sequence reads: CASSFADTQETQYF. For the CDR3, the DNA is TGTGCCAGCAGTTTTGCGGACACCCAAGAGACCCAGTACTTC.

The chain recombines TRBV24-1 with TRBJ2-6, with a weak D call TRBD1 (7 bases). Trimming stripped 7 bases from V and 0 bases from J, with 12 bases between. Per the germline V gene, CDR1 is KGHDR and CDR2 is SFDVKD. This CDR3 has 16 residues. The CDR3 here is CATSRGEGSGANVLTF. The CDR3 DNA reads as TGTGCCACCAGCAGGGGGGAAGGCTCTGGGGCCAACGTCCTGACTTTC.

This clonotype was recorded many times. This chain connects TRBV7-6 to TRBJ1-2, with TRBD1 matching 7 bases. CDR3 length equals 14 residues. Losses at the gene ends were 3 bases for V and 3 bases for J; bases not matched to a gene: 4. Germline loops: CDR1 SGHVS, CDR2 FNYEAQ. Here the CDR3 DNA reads TGTGCCAGCAGCTTGGACGGACAGGACTATGGCTACACCTTC. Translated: CASSLDGQDYGYTF. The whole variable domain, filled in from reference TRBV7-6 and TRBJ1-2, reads GAGVSQSPRYKVTKRGQDVALRCDPISGHVSLYWYRQALGQGPEFLTYFNYEAQQDKSGLPNDRFSAERPEGSISTLTIQRTEQRDSAMYRCASSLDGQDYGYTFGSGTRLTVV.

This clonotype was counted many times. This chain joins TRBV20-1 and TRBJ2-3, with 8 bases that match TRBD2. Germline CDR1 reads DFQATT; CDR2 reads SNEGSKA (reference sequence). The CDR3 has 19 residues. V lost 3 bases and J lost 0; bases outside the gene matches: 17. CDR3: CSARVAGLAGGASTDTQYF. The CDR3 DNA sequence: TGCAGTGCTAGGGTAGCTGGGCTAGCGGGTGGGGCTAGCACAGATACGCAGTATTTT.

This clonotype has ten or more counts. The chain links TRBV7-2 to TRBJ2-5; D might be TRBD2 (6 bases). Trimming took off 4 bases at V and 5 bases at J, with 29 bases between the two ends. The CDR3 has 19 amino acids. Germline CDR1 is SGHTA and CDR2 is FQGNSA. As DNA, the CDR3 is TGTGCCAGCAGCTCCCAGCGACTAATGACTAGTAGTCATGTGGAGACCCAGTACTTC. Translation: CASSSQRLMTSSHVETQYF.

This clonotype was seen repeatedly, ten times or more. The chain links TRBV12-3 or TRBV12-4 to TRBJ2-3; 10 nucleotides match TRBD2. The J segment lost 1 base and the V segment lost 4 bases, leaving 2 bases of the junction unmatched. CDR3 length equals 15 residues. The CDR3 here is CASSSSGSGTDTQYF. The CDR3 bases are TGTGCCAGCAGTTCTAGCGGGAGTGGCACAGATACGCAGTATTTT.

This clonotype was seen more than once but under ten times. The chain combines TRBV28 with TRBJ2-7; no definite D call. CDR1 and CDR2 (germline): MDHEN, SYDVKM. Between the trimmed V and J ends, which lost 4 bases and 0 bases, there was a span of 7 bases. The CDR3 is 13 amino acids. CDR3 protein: CASSSLPSYEQYF. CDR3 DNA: TGTGCCAGCAGTTCTCTCCCCTCCTACGAGCAGTACTTC.

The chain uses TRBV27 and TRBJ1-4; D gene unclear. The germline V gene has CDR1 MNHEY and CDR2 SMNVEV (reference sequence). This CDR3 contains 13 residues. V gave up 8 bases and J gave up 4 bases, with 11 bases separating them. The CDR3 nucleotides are TGTGCCAGCGCCGGACGTTATAATGAAAAACTGTTTTTT. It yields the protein CASAGRYNEKLFF.

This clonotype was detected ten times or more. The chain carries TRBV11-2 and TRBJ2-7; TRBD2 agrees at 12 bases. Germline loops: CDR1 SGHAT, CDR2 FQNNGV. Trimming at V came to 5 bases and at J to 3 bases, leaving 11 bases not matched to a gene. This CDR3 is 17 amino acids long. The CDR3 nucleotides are TGTGCCAGCAGCGACCTAGCGGGAGGGTCCCATAGCTACGAGCAGTACTTC. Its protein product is CASSDLAGGSHSYEQYF.

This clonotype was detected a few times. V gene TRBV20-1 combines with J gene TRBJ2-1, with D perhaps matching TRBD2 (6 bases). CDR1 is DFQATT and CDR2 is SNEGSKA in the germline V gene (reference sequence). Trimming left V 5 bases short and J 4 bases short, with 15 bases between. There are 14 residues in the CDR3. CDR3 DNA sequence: TGCAGTGCTGGAGGGAGGTTTGGGTACAATGAGCAGTTCTTC. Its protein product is CSAGGRFGYNEQFF.

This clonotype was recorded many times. CDR3 in DNA: TGTGCCATCACTAACCCCGAGGGACTAGCGGGAGGTCGGAATGAGCAGTTCTTC. It encodes CAITNPEGLAGGRNEQFF. V gene TRBV10-3 combines with J gene TRBJ2-1; 15 positions agree with TRBD2. The CDR3 runs 18 residues. Trimming cost V 7 bases and J 7 bases; bases outside gene matches: 14. From germline, CDR1 is ENHRY and CDR2 SYGVKD.

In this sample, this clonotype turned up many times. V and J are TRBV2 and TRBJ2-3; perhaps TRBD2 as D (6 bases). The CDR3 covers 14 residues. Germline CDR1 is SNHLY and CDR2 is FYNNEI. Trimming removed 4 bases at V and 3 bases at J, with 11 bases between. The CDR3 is CASSARLETDTQYF. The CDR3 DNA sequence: TGTGCCAGCAGTGCGAGACTAGAGACAGATACGCAGTATTTT.

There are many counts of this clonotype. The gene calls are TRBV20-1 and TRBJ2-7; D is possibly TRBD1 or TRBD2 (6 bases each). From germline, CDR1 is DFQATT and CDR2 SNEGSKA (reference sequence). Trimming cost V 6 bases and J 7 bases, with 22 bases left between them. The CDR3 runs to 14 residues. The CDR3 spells CSARGDHSGLEQYF. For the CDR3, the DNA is TGCAGTGCGAGGGGGGACCATAGCGGACTAGAGCAGTACTTC.

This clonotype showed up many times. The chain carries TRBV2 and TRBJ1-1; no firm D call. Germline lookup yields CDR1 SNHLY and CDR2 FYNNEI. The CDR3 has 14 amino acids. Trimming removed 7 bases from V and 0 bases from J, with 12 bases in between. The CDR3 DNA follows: TGTGCCAGCAAGTCTGGCAGCATGAACACTGAAGCTTTCTTT. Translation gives CASKSGSMNTEAFF.

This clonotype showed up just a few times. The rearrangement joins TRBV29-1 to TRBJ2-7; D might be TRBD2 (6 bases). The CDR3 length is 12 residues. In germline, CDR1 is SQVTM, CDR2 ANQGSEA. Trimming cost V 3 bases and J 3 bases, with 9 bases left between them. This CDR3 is CSVEGRDYEQYF. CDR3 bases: TGCAGCGTTGAGGGGCGGGACTACGAGCAGTACTTC.

This CDR3 is CASSISQVRAFEKLFF. Here the CDR3 DNA reads TGTGCCAGTAGTATTTCACAGGTCAGGGCTTTTGAAAAACTGTTTTTT. V is TRBV19 and J is TRBJ1-4, with D tentatively TRBD1 (5 bases). V lost 3 bases to trimming and J lost 7 bases, with 18 bases between them. The CDR3 is 16 amino acids. Germline V gene sequence: CDR1 LNHDA, CDR2 SQIVND (reference sequence).